Listed here are 11 T cell receptor beta chains from one sample, sequenced in a study of cytotoxic CD8 clonotypes in ibrutinib-treated CLL. Produced via immunoSEQ multiplex PCR; TCRdb's table is partial and in-frame only. The sample consists of over 200,000 clones, around 75% of them appearing once. The material sequenced was PBMCs, taken after 12 months of ibrutinib treatment. The receptor source for this set is a human donor with chronic lymphocytic leukemia.

The chain links TRBV9 to TRBJ1-1, with D hard to call. Per germline, CDR1 SGDLS and CDR2 YYNGEE. The CDR3 has 13 amino acids. Trimming shortened V by 3 bases and J by 10 bases, and 16 bases separated the two germline ends. Here the CDR3 DNA reads TGTGCCAGCAGCGCGGACGGCGGCCGAATAGCTTTCTTT. Its protein is CASSADGGRIAFF. The complete variable domain, with remaining parts taken from reference TRBV9 and TRBJ1-1, reads DSGVTQTPKHLITATGQRVTLRCSPRSGDLSVYWYQQSLDQGLQFLIQYYNGEERAKGNILERFSAQQFPDLHSELNLSSLELGDSALYFCASSADGGRIAFFGQGTRLTVV.

This clone appeared once. V is TRBV13 and J is TRBJ1-5; D possibly corresponds to TRBD1 (6 bases). The CDR3 loop spans 15 amino acids. Trimming pared 5 bases from V and 3 bases from J, leaving 14 bases between. Per germline, CDR1 PRHDT and CDR2 FYEKMQ (reference sequence). DNA of the CDR3: TGTGCCAGCAGCACAGGGCGAGGCCCCAATCAGCCCCAGCATTTT. Amino acids: CASSTGRGPNQPQHF. Complete variable domain (other parts from reference TRBV13 and TRBJ1-5): AAGVIQSPRHLIKEKRETATLKCYPIPRHDTVYWYQQGPGQDPQFLISFYEKMQSDKGSIPDRFSAQQFSDYHSELNMSSLELGDSALYFCASSTGRGPNQPQHFGDGTRLSIL.

The chain employs TRBV11-3 and TRBJ2-3; 8 positions agree with TRBD2. The CDR3 is 15 amino acids. The trim removed 5 bases at V and 4 bases at J, leaving 8 bases unmatched. Germline V gives CDR1 SGHNT, CDR2 YENEEA. CDR3 loop: CASSHHGGAADTQYF. The CDR3 DNA reads TGTGCCAGCAGCCATCACGGGGGGGCGGCAGATACGCAGTATTTT.

The chain recombines TRBV23-1 with TRBJ2-1; D not certain. TRBV23-1 carries the ORF label, with uncertain function. Trimming cost V 8 bases and J 1 base, with 12 bases left between them. The CDR3 covers 14 residues. The CDR3 loop is CASPLEKSYNEQFF. The CDR3 region has the DNA TGCGCCAGCCCCCTTGAGAAGTCCTACAATGAGCAGTTCTTC.

This clone has just a few counts. This chain uses TRBV7-2 with TRBJ2-3, with D possibly matching TRBD2 (6 bases). Trimming took 4 bases from V and 3 from J, leaving 17 bases between them. CDR3 length equals 16 residues. Germline loops: CDR1 SGHTA, CDR2 FQGNSA. The CDR3 region is CASSSRLVRKTDTQYF. The DNA of the CDR3 is TGTGCCAGCAGCTCCAGACTAGTGAGGAAAACAGATACGCAGTATTTT.

The rearrangement links TRBV7-2 to TRBJ2-3; 7 bases align to TRBD2. Trimming cost V 6 bases and J 8 bases; bases outside gene matches: 14. This CDR3 is 15 amino acids long. Germline CDR1 is SGHTA and CDR2 is FQGNSA. The CDR3 here is CASRTGLSSRGTQYF. The CDR3 bases are TGTGCCAGCAGAACGGGACTATCCAGTAGGGGTACGCAGTATTTT.

The chain uses TRBV5-5 and TRBJ2-7; D possibly corresponds to TRBD2 (5 bases). Deletions cut 10 bases from V and 3 bases from J, with 17 bases between. The CDR3 extends over 13 amino acids. Germline values: CDR1 SGHKS, CDR2 YYEKEE (reference sequence). CDR3 DNA sequence: TGTGCCTCTCTTCGTCGGGGTGTCTACGAGCAGTACTTC. Translated: CASLRRGVYEQYF.

J is TRBJ2-6 and V is TRBV28; D is unclear. Between the trimmed V and J ends, which lost 5 bases and 10 bases, there was a span of 21 bases. In germline, CDR1 is MDHEN, CDR2 SYDVKM. This CDR3 is 16 amino acids long. CDR3 in amino acids: CASSAGTPGIGNVLTF. CDR3 coding DNA: TGTGCCAGCAGTGCCGGAACACCAGGAATCGGAAACGTCCTGACTTTC.

This chain joins TRBV4-2 and TRBJ2-5; 9 positions match TRBD2. The germline gives CDR1 LGHNA, CDR2 YNFKEQ. The V segment lost 1 base and the J segment 5 bases; nucleotides outside the gene matches: 5. This CDR3 is 15 amino acids long. Here the CDR3 DNA reads TGTGCCAGCAGCCAAGGCGGGGGGGCCGATGAGACCCAGTACTTC. This codes for CASSQGGGADETQYF.

J is TRBJ1-1 and V is TRBV7-6; unclear D gene. The ends were cut back, 1 base at V and 4 bases at J, with 13 bases in the middle. This CDR3 spans 15 amino acids. Germline lookup yields CDR1 SGHVS and CDR2 FNYEAQ. The CDR3 here is CASSLVGNLATEAFF. Here the CDR3 DNA reads TGTGCCAGCAGCTTAGTTGGCAATCTCGCCACTGAAGCTTTCTTT.

The rearrangement uses TRBV7-9 and TRBJ1-2, with D unresolved. The CDR3 runs 13 residues. The germline CDR1 and CDR2 sequences are SEHNR and FQNEAQ (reference sequence). V lost 1 base, J lost 4 bases, and 7 bases lay in between. The CDR3 region has the DNA TGTGCCAGCAGCTTAGGCGTAGGCTATGGCTACACCTTC. Protein sequence: CASSLGVGYGYTF.